Listed below are T cell receptor beta chains from one sample, sequenced in a study of OX40 agonist ivuxolimab in advanced cancers. Sequencing was performed with immunoSEQ multiplex PCR; in TCRdb, only in-frame clones are kept and a portion is missing. Of some 80,000 clones listed, nearly 90% were seen once; the top ten hold 0.65% to 0.9%. Sequenced here: CD4+ or CD8+ T cells sorted from blood, sampled in a trial of the OX40 agonist ivuxolimab. All receptors come from an adult with an advanced solid tumor such as melanoma, head and neck, liver or kidney cancer. Each CDR3 is given with its conserved first and last residue. D genes are given only for firm matches. Clone size is shown for a subset of rows, as once, few, many or a class of expanded clone.

TRBJ1-1	-	13	-	TRBV6-1	TGTGCCAGCAGTCGTGGGGGGAACACTGAAGCTTTCTTT	CASSRGGNTEAFF
TRBJ1-5	-	13	-	TRBV30	TGTGCCTGGACCCGACGGGGTGATCAGCCCCAGCATTTT	CAWTRRGDQPQHF
TRBJ2-7	-	19	-	TRBV15	TGTGCCACCAGCAGAGATTGGGCCCCTGACAGCCCATTCTCCTACGAGCAGTACTTC	CATSRDWAPDSPFSYEQYF
TRBJ2-3	-	15	TRBD2	TRBV7-3	TGTGCCAGCAGCCCCGGTGGGGGGGGCACAGATACGCAGTATTTT	CASSPGGGGTDTQYF
TRBJ2-4	-	13	-	TRBV7-9	TGTGCCAGCGGAGGGTTTCCTAAAAACATTCAGTACTTC	CASGGFPKNIQYF
TRBJ2-7	-	13	TRBD2	TRBV29-1	TGCAGCGTTAGCGGGAGGGTGGGCTACGAGCAGTACTTC	CSVSGRVGYEQYF
TRBJ1-5	-	14	-	TRBV6-6	TGTGCCAGCAGTTTGAGGACAGCCAATCAGCCCCAGCATTTT	CASSLRTANQPQHF
TRBJ2-6	-	15	TRBD1	TRBV7-2	TGTGCCAAGACAGGGGCCTCCTCTGGGGCCAACGTCCTGACTTTC	CAKTGASSGANVLTF
TRBJ2-2	-	15	-	TRBV4-3	TGCGCCAGCAGCCGCTTCGGGGGCCTGCCAGGGGAGCTGTTTTTT	CASSRFGGLPGELFF
TRBJ2-2	-	13	-	TRBV11-3	TGTGCCAGCAGCTTAGTTTTCACCGGGGAGCTGTTTTTT	CASSLVFTGELFF
TRBJ2-1	-	15	-	TRBV5-6	TGTGCCAGCAGCTCCCCTAGATTGTCCTACAATGAGCAGTTCTTC	CASSSPRLSYNEQFF
TRBJ2-3	few	16	-	TRBV9	TGTGCCAGCAGCTACTCTGCGGGACTTAGCACAGATACGCAGTATTTT	CASSYSAGLSTDTQYF
TRBJ1-1	-	13	-	TRBV6-1	TGTGCCAGCAGGACAAGGGAAGAGGCTGAAGCTTTCTTT	CASRTREEAEAFF
TRBJ2-1	-	15	TRBD1	TRBV6-1	TGTGCCAGCAGTGAAGCAGGGGGCTTCTACAATGAGCAGTTCTTC	CASSEAGGFYNEQFF
TRBJ2-2	-	16	TRBD1	TRBV2	TGTGCCAGCAGTGAAGAGGGACAGGGATCCACCGGGGAGCTGTTTTTT	CASSEEGQGSTGELFF
TRBJ1-6	-	11	-	TRBV11-2	TGTGCCAGCAGCTTAGGGCAGACCCTCCACTTT	CASSLGQTLHF
TRBJ1-1	-	14	-	TRBV5-5	TGTGCCAGCAGCTTGTGGGCCGCCGGTGCTGAAGCTTTCTTT	CASSLWAAGAEAFF
TRBJ2-3	-	13	-	TRBV7-2	TGTGCCAGCAGCTTAGTACACACAGATACGCAGTATTTT	CASSLVHTDTQYF
TRBJ1-6	few	15	-	TRBV5-8	TGTGCCAGCAGCTTGGCCCGGGATGGTAATTCACCCCTCCACTTT	CASSLARDGNSPLHF
TRBJ1-3	-	17	TRBD1	TRBV10-3	TGTGCCATCAGCCCGCCTAAGGACAGGGTGGCTGGAAACACCATATATTTT	CAISPPKDRVAGNTIYF
TRBJ2-1	-	14	-	TRBV29-1	TGCAGCGTTGTAAAGGTAGGCCGCTACAATGAGCAGTTCTTC	CSVVKVGRYNEQFF
TRBJ2-3	-	17	TRBD2	TRBV5-1	TGCGCCAGCAGCTTGCCCGGGACTAGCGGGGGGACAGATACGCAGTATTTT	CASSLPGTSGGTDTQYF
TRBJ2-7	-	15	-	TRBV11-2	TGTGCCAGCAGCCAAGACAGGTTTAGCTCCTACGAGCAGTACTTC	CASSQDRFSSYEQYF
TRBJ2-7	-	14	TRBD2	TRBV5-4	TGTGCCAGCAGCTCGACTAGCGGCTCCTACGAGCAGTACTTC	CASSSTSGSYEQYF
TRBJ1-2	-	14	-	TRBV5-4	TGTGCCAGCACCCTCCTCTCGGCTAACTATGGCTACACCTTC	CASTLLSANYGYTF
TRBJ1-2	-	14	-	TRBV6-5	TGTGCCAGCAGTTACTCGATTGGGACTCGAGGCTACACCTTC	CASSYSIGTRGYTF
TRBJ1-1	-	14	-	TRBV4-2	TGTGCCAGCAGCCATGTAAACATGAACACTGAAGCTTTCTTT	CASSHVNMNTEAFF
TRBJ1-3	-	16	TRBD1	TRBV6-6	TGTGCCAGCAGTTACTCGCAGGGGGGCTCTGGAAACACCATATATTTT	CASSYSQGGSGNTIYF
TRBJ1-1	-	14	-	TRBV5-1	TGCGCCAGCAGCTTGAACCTCGCGGGCACTGAAGCTTTCTTT	CASSLNLAGTEAFF
TRBJ2-1	-	19	-	TRBV5-1	TGCGCCAGCAGCTTGGATATGAATAACTACTCAGCAAAGGAGAATGAGCAGTTCTTC	CASSLDMNNYSAKENEQFF
TRBJ1-2	-	13	-	TRBV5-1	TGCGCCAGCAGCTTGAACGGGGACTATGGCTACACCTTC	CASSLNGDYGYTF